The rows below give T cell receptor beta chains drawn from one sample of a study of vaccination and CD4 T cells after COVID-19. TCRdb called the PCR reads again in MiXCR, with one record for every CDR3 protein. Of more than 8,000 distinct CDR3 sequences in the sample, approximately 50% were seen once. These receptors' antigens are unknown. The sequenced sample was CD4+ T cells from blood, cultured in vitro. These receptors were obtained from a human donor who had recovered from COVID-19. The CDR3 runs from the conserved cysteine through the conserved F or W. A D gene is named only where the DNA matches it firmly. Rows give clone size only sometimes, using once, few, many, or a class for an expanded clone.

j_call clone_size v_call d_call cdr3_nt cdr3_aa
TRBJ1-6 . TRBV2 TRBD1 TGTGCCAGCAGGCGATCACTCCGGGACAGGGAACAGGGGCGTTCACCCCTCCACTTT CASRRSLRDREQGRSPLHF
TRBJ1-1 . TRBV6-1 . TGTGCCAGCAGAGTCCAGGAGAACACTGAAGCTTTCTTT CASRVQENTEAFF
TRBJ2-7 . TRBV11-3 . TGTGCCAGCAGCCAAGGCTCTGCTACCTACGAGCAGTACTTC CASSQGSATYEQYF
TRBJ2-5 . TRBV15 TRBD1 TGTGCCACCAGCAGGGGGGACAGGGAAGAGACCCAGTACTTC CATSRGDREETQYF
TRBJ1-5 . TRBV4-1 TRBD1 TGCGCCAGCAGCCAACGGCACACACAGGGGGGCACGAATCAGCCCCAGCATTTT CASSQRHTQGGTNQPQHF
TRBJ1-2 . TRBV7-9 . TGTGCCAGTACCCGGCGGAAAAAGACTCAAACGGGGGACTATGGCTACACCTTC CASTRRKKTQTGDYGYTF
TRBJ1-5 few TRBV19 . TGTGCCAGTAGTATCGAGGACACCCCGTGGCCCCAGCATTTT CASSIEDTPWPQHF
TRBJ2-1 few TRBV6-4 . TGTGCCAGCCGTCGGGAACACTCCCTGGGTGAGCAGTTCTTC CASRREHSLGEQFF
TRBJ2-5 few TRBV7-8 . TGTGCCAGCAGCCCTCAGAATCCCGGACCAACCCGGTACCAGTACTTC CASSPQNPGPTRYQYF
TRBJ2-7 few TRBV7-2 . TGTGCCAGCAGCTGGGGGCGGGGGAGACTTTCCTACGAGCAGTACTTC CASSWGRGRLSYEQYF
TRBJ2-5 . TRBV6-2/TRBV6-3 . TGTGCCAGCAGTTACTCGAGGTGGAGGACAGAGACCCAGTACTTC CASSYSRWRTETQYF
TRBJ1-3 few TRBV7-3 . TGTGCCAGCAGCTTAACACGAGGAAACACCATATATTTT CASSLTRGNTIYF
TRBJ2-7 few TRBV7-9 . TGTGCCAGCAGCTTTGGTTCTGTTCGGTGGGGGGGGGCCAGCCCCTACGAGCAGTACTTC CASSFGSVRWGGASPYEQYF
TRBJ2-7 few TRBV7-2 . TGTGCCAGCAGCAATAATAGGGGGGGCTACGAGCAGTACTTC CASSNNRGGYEQYF
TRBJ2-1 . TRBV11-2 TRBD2 TGTGCCAGCAGCCGTAGCGGGGGGAACTACAATGAGCAGTTCTTC CASSRSGGNYNEQFF
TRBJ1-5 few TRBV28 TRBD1 TGTGCCAGCAGTTTACCGTTAGACAGGGCTCAGCCCCAGCATTTT CASSLPLDRAQPQHF
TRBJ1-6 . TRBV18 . TGTGCCAGCTCACCACCCGGTACAGTTTCACCCCTCCACTTT CASSPPGTVSPLHF
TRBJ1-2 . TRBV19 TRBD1 TGTGCCAGTAACTCATTCAGGGGAGGGGGCAGGGATTATGGCTACACCTTC CASNSFRGGGRDYGYTF
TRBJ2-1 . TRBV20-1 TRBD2 TGCAGTGCGAAAAGTACTAGCGGGCCCTCCTACAATGAGCAGTTCTTC CSAKSTSGPSYNEQFF
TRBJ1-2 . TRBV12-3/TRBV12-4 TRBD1 TGTGCCAGCAGTCCGACAGGGTTTGTTGGCTACACCTTC CASSPTGFVGYTF
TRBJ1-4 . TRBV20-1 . TGCAGTGCCGAGCGGAGGGTGGGGGAAAAACTGTTTTTT CSAERRVGEKLFF
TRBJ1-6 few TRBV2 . TGTGCCAGCAGTGATTCGGGCACACCCCTCCACTTT CASSDSGTPLHF
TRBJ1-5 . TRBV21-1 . TGTGCCAGCAGCAAACAGGCCAGGGATGGCAATCAGCCCCAGCATTTT CASSKQARDGNQPQHF
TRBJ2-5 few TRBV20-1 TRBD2 TGCAGTGCCACAACCGGGACTAGCGGGATCCATGTGTCGGAGACCCAGTACTTC CSATTGTSGIHVSETQYF
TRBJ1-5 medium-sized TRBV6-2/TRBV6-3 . TGTGCCAGCAGAGCCGGGGACATCGGATTCAATCAGCCCCAGCATTTT CASRAGDIGFNQPQHF
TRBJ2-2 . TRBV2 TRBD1 TGTGCCAGCAGTTTACAGGGGGTGAGGAACACCGGGGAGCTGTTTTTT CASSLQGVRNTGELFF
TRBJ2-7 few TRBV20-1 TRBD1 TGCAGTGCTAGATTGGACAGGGTAATTAACGAGCAGTACTTC CSARLDRVINEQYF
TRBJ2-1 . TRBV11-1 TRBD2 TGTGCCAGCAGCTTAGGGCGGGGGAGGTCCTACAATGAGCAGTTCTTC CASSLGRGRSYNEQFF
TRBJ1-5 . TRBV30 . TGTGCCTGGAGTGTTAGGGCGGGGAATCAGCCCCAGCATTTT CAWSVRAGNQPQHF
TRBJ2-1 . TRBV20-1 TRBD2 TGCAGTGCTAGGGCCATGCGGGGGTACTACAATGAGCAGTTCTTC CSARAMRGYYNEQFF
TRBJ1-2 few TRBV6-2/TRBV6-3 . TGTGCCAGCAGTTCCCCGGACCGGGCGGCCTATGGCTACACCTTC CASSSPDRAAYGYTF
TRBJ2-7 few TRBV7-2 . TGTGCCAGCAGCCCGATGCTAGCTACCTACGAGCAGTACTTC CASSPMLATYEQYF
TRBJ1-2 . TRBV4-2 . TGTGCCAGCAGCCAAGAGCGGCCCCGGACAGTTTATAACTATGGCTACACCTTC CASSQERPRTVYNYGYTF
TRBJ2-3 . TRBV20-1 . TGCAGTGCCTACTTGGGGTATGCAGATACGCAGTATTTT CSAYLGYADTQYF
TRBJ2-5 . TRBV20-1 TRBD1 TGCAGTGCTTCCCCGGGACAGGGACCAGAGACCCAGTACTTC CSASPGQGPETQYF
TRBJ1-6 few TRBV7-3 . TGTGCCAGCAGCTTGCGGGGAGGTAATTCACCCCTCCACTTT CASSLRGGNSPLHF
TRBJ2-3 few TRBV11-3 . TGTGCCAGCAGCTTAGGCATGACAGATACGCAGTATTTT CASSLGMTDTQYF
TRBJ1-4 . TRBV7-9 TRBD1 TGTGCCAGCAGCTCCGGGACAGGGGATGAAAAACTGTTTTTT CASSSGTGDEKLFF
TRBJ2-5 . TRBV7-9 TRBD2 TGTGCCAGCAGCTTAGTTGGTAGCGGGGGACAAGAGACCCAGTACTTC CASSLVGSGGQETQYF
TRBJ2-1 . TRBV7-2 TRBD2 TGTGCCAGCAGCTTAGCAAAGACTAGCGGCTATCCCAATGAGCAGTTCTTC CASSLAKTSGYPNEQFF
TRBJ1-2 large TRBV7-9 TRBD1 TGTGCCAGCAGCTTACAGGGTACAGGGGGCGGCTATGGCTACACCTTC CASSLQGTGGGYGYTF
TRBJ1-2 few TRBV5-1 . TGCGCCAGCAGCTTAGGCGGAATTGGGGGCTACACCTTC CASSLGGIGGYTF
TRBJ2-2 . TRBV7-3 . TGTGCCAGCAGCCCCCATCGCGACAGAAACACCGGGGAGCTGTTTTTT CASSPHRDRNTGELFF
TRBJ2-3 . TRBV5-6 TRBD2 TGTGCCAGCAGCTCCGGGACTAGCGGCACAGATACGCAGTATTTT CASSSGTSGTDTQYF
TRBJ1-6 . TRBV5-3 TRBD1 TGTGCCAGCAGCTCCCGGGACAGCAGAGTTAATTCACCCCTCCACTTT CASSSRDSRVNSPLHF
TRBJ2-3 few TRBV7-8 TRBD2 TGTGCCAGCAGCTTAGAGGTCAGTAGCGGGAGATCTATCGGTGATGGAGATACGCAGTATTTT CASSLEVSSGRSIGDGDTQYF
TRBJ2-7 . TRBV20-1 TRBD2 TGCAGTGCTCCCAAGACTAGCGGGGGGTTCTACGAGCAGTACTTC CSAPKTSGGFYEQYF
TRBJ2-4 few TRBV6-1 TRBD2 TGTGCCAGCAGGCCGGGACTAGCGGGAGGGATAGGCTTCGCCAAAAACATTCAGTACTTC CASRPGLAGGIGFAKNIQYF
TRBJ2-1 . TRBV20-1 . TGCAGTGCTAGATTTCTGAGCTCCTACAATGAGCAGTTCTTC CSARFLSSYNEQFF
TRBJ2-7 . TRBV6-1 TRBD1 TGTGCCAGCAGCCAGACAGGGAACGAGCAGTACTTC CASSQTGNEQYF
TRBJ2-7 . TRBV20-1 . TGCAGTGCTAGTCCAGTGACAAAGGCCTCCTACGAGCAGTACTTC CSASPVTKASYEQYF
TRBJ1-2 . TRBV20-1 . TGCAGTGCTAGAGATTACATCAATGGCTACACCTTC CSARDYINGYTF
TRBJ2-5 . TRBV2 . TGTGCCAGCTTCGCGAGAGCCGGGACCCAGTACTTC CASFARAGTQYF
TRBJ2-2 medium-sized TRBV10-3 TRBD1 TGTGCCATCAGTGAGTCAGGACAGGGTGACACCGGGGAGCTGTTTTTT CAISESGQGDTGELFF
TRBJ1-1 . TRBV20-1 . TGCAGTGCTAGAGACAGGGTCGGGGGTGAAGCTTTCTTT CSARDRVGGEAFF
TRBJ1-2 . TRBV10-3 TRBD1 TGTGCCATCAGCAACTACAGGGGGGAAGGCTATGGCTACACCTTC CAISNYRGEGYGYTF
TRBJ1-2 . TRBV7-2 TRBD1 TGTGCCAGCAGTCCTAGGACAGGGGGCGCCGCCTATGGCTACACCTTC CASSPRTGGAAYGYTF
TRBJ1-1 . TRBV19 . TGTGCCAGTAGTATCGGAGGGAATAGGGGGGGCACTGAAGCTTTCTTT CASSIGGNRGGTEAFF
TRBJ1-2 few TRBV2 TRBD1 TGTGCCAGCAGTGATTACAGCCAGGGGGGCGGCTACACCTTC CASSDYSQGGGYTF
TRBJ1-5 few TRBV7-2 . TGTGCCAGCAGCTTAGCGTTAGGGTTTCAGCCCCAGCATTTT CASSLALGFQPQHF